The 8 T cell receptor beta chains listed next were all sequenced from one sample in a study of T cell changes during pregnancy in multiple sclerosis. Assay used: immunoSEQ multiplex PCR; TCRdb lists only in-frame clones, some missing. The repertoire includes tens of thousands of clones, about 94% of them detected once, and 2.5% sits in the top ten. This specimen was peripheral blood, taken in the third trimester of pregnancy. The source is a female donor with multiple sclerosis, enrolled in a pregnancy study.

The chain's CDR3 is CASSFGGSQPQHF. The CDR3 region has the DNA TGTGCCAGCAGCTTTGGGGGCTCTCAGCCCCAGCATTTT. J is TRBJ1-5 and V is TRBV5-6, with D tentatively TRBD1 (6 bases). Looked up from germline, CDR1 is SGHDT and CDR2 is YYEEEE. The CDR3 is 13 amino acids. V dropped 2 bases and J dropped 6 bases, with 9 bases sitting between them.

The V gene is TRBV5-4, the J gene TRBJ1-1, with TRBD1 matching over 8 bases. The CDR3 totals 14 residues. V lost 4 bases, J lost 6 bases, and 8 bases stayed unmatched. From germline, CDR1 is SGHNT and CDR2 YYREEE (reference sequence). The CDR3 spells CASSVGQGVPEAFF. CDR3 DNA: TGTGCCAGCAGCGTTGGACAGGGAGTACCTGAAGCTTTCTTT.

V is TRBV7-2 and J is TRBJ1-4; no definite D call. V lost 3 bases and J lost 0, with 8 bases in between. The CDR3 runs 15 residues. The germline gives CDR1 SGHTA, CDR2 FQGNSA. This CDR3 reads CASSFHRATNEKLFF. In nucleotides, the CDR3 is TGTGCCAGCAGCTTCCATCGGGCAACTAATGAAAAACTGTTTTTT.

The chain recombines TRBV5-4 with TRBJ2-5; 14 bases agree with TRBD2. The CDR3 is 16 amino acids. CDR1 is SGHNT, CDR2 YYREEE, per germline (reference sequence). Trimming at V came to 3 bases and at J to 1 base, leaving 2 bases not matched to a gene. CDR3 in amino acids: CASSSGLAGGQETQYF. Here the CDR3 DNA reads TGTGCCAGCAGCTCCGGACTAGCGGGGGGCCAAGAGACCCAGTACTTC.

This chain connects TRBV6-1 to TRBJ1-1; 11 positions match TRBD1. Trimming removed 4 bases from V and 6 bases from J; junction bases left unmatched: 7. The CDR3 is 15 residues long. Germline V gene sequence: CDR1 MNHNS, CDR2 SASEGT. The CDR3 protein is CASSGVGQGAPEAFF. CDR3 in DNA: TGTGCCAGCAGTGGTGTAGGACAGGGGGCGCCTGAAGCTTTCTTT.

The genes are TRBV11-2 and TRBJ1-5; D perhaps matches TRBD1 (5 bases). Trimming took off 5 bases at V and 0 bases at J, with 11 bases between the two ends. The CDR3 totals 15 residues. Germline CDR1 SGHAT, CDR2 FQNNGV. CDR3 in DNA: TGTGCCAGCAGCCAAGCAGGGCATAGCAATCAGCCCCAGCATTTT. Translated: CASSQAGHSNQPQHF. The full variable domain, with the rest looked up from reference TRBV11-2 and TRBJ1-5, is EAGVAQSPRYKIIEKRQSVAFWCNPISGHATLYWYQQILGQGPKLLIQFQNNGVVDDSQLPKDRFSAERLKGVDSTLKIQPAKLEDSAVYLCASSQAGHSNQPQHFGDGTRLSIL.

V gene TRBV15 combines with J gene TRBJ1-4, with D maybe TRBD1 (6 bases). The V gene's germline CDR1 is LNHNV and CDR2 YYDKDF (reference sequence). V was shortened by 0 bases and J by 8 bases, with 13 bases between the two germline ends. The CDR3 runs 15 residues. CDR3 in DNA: TGTGCCACCAGCAGAGACAGGGGTTTAGGGGAAAAACTGTTTTTT. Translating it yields CATSRDRGLGEKLFF.

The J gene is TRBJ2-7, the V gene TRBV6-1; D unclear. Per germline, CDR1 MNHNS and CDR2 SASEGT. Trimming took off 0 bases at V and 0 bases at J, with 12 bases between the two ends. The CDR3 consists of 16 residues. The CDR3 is CASSEAAAASSYEQYF. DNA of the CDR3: TGTGCCAGCAGTGAAGCTGCGGCTGCAAGCTCCTACGAGCAGTACTTC.